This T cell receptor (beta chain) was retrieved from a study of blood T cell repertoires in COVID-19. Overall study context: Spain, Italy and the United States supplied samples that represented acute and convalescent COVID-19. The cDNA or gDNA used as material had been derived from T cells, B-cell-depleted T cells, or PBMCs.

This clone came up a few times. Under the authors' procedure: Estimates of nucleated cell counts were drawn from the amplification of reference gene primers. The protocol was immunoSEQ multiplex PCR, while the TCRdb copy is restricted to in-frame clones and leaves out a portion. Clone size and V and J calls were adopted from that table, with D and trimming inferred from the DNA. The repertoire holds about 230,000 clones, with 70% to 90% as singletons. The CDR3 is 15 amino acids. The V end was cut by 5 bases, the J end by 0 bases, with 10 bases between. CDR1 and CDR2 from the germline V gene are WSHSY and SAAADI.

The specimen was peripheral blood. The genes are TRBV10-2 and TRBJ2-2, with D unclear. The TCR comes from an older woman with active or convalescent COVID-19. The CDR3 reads CASSYRDPNTGELFF. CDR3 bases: TGCGCCAGCAGTTACAGAGATCCGAACACCGGGGAGCTGTTTTTT.